This T cell receptor (beta chain) came from a study of technical replicates of blood from several donors. V gave up 6 bases and J gave up 0 bases; unmatched junction bases: 5. CDR3 length equals 15 residues. The V gene's germline CDR1 is MNHNS and CDR2 SASEGT. The table came from immunoSEQ multiplex PCR; TCRdb's copy has only in-frame clones and leaves some out. Here the sample spans around 100,000 clones, under 96% being singletons. The gene calls are TRBV6-1 and TRBJ2-7; TRBD1 matches at 10 bases. The TCR comes from a human donor in good health. Sequencing was done on a sample of T cells isolated from PBMCs. Here the CDR3 DNA reads TGTGCCAGCAGCCTGACAGGGGGCGCCTCCTACGAGCAGTACTTC. Protein product: CASSLTGGASYEQYF.